This entry lists 20 T cell receptor beta chains sequenced from one sample in a study of regulatory T cells in long-lasting Graves disease. With iRepertoire HTBI primers and Arm-PCR of CDR3 regions, TCR beta libraries were built. A single record per CDR3 protein comes from TCRdb applying MiXCR to the multiplex PCR reads. This sample has about 450,000 distinct CDR3 sequences, with 23% found just once. As for time point: persistent/refractory GD, antithyroid drugs over 5 years with positive TRAb. The TCR library was prepared using RNA isolated from PBMCs. This sample comprised peripheral blood mononuclear cells (PBMCs), obtained when the disease was refractory, from a patient treated with antithyroid drugs. These receptors all come from a female donor with Graves disease.

V gene TRBV11-2 combines with J gene TRBJ1-5; TRBD1 agrees at 8 bases. J was trimmed by 4 bases and V by 4 bases; bases with no gene match: 6. Germline V gene lookup returns CDR1 SGHAT and CDR2 FQNNGV. The CDR3 loop spans 15 amino acids. CDR3 amino acids: CASSWGQALNQPQHF. The CDR3 nucleotides are TGTGCCAGCAGCTGGGGACAGGCACTAAATCAGCCCCAGCATTTT.

About this clonotype: The junction departs from the called germline gene at one end, perhaps through a read error. V gene TRBV2 combines with J gene TRBJ2-7; a possible D gene is TRBD2 (5 bases). The CDR3 loop spans 14 amino acids. The germline V gene has CDR1 SNHLY and CDR2 FYNNEI. The CDR3 region has the DNA TGTGCCAGCAGTCTAGCAGGAGAATCCTGCGAGCAGTACTTC. Protein sequence: CASSLAGESCEQYF. The full variable domain, in which reference TRBV2 and TRBJ2-7 provide the parts outside the CDR3, is EPEVTQTPSHQVTQMGQEVILRCVPISNHLYFYWYRQILGQKVEFLVSFYNNEISEKSEIFDDQFSVERPDGSNFTLKIRSTKLEDSAMYFCASSLAGESCEQYFGPGTRLTVT.

This clonotype was seen at least ten times. This sequence joins TRBV20-1 and TRBJ2-3; TRBD2 matches 9 bases. The germline CDR1 and CDR2 sequences are DFQATT and SNEGSKA (reference sequence). The CDR3 runs to 14 residues. The junction had 5 bases not matched to a gene; V was cut back by 3 bases and J by 4 bases. CDR3: CSARTSGRADTQYF. The CDR3 coding sequence is TGCAGTGCTAGGACTAGCGGAAGGGCAGATACGCAGTATTTT.

This clonotype was seen many times. The V call is TRBV20-1, the J call TRBJ2-5; TRBD2 matches at 13 bases. Germline trimming cut 0 bases from V and 5 bases from J; bases unmatched to any gene: 12. Per the germline V gene, CDR1 is DFQATT and CDR2 is SNEGSKA (reference sequence). CDR3 size: 18 residues. The CDR3 DNA sequence: TGCAGTGCTAGAGATCTTAATGCTCGGACTAGCGGGAGTGAGACCCAGTACTTC. Amino acids: CSARDLNARTSGSETQYF.

This clonotype was counted many times. The chain carries TRBV10-3 and TRBJ1-4; weak D call: TRBD1 (5 bases). CDR1 is ENHRY, CDR2 SYGVKD, per germline. This CDR3 has 16 residues. Trimming took 3 bases from V and 5 from J, leaving 16 bases between them. Here the CDR3 DNA reads TGTGCCATCAGTGAAAACCCGGGACGGCAAAATGAAAAACTGTTTTTT. It translates to CAISENPGRQNEKLFF.

CDR3 coding DNA: TGTGCCAGCAGCCGAGGAGGGTACACTGAAGCTTTCTTT. Its protein is CASSRGGYTEAFF. This chain joins TRBV14 and TRBJ1-1; D not resolved. Germline loops: CDR1 SGHDN, CDR2 FVKESK. The CDR3 has 13 residues. V lost 4 bases and J lost 3, with 9 bases in between.

This sequence joins TRBV9 and TRBJ2-7; D remains ambiguous. Germline CDR1 and CDR2: SGDLS and YYNGEE. The CDR3 spans 15 residues. V was clipped by 0 bases and J by 2 bases, with 12 bases between them. The CDR3 is CASSVDKGITYEQYF. CDR3 sequence (DNA): TGTGCCAGCAGCGTAGATAAAGGGATCACCTACGAGCAGTACTTC. Complete variable domain (other parts from reference TRBV9 and TRBJ2-7): DSGVTQTPKHLITATGQRVTLRCSPRSGDLSVYWYQQSLDQGLQFLIQYYNGEERAKGNILERFSAQQFPDLHSELNLSSLELGDSALYFCASSVDKGITYEQYFGPGTRLTVT.

Only a few counts were recorded for this clonotype. The chain uses TRBV6-1 and TRBJ1-1; the D gene is possibly TRBD1 (6 bases). The CDR3 loop spans 10 amino acids. From germline, CDR1 is MNHNS and CDR2 SASEGT. Trimming took 6 bases from V and 8 from J, leaving 7 bases between them. The CDR3 is CASRGAEAFF. The CDR3 DNA reads TGTGCCAGCAGGGGGGCAGAAGCTTTCTTT.

This clonotype was found a few times. The rearrangement uses TRBV5-1 and TRBJ2-7; 7 positions agree with TRBD1. The CDR3 runs to 15 residues. Germline CDR1 and CDR2: SGHRS and YFSETQ. Germline trimming cut 2 bases from V and 1 base from J; bases unmatched to any gene: 6. CDR3: CASSFSRQGSYEQYF. The CDR3 nucleotides are TGCGCCAGCAGCTTTTCGAGACAGGGATCCTACGAGCAGTACTTC. The full variable domain, its missing parts supplied by reference TRBV5-1 and TRBJ2-7, is KAGVTQTPRYLIKTRGQQVTLSCSPISGHRSVSWYQQTPGQGLQFLFEYFSETQRNKGNFPGRFSGRQFSNSRSEMNVSTLELGDSALYLCASSFSRQGSYEQYFGPGTRLTVT.

Worth noting for this clonotype: A much larger clone sits a single nucleotide away, making a read error possible. The CDR3: CATMTDRRETQYF. The DNA of the CDR3 is TGTGCCACCATGACGGACAGGAGAGAGACCCAGTACTTC. The V gene is TRBV19, the J gene TRBJ2-5, with 7 bases that match TRBD1. This CDR3 has 13 residues. The V segment lost 10 bases and the J segment 4 bases; nucleotides outside the gene matches: 9. Germline CDR1 is LNHDA and CDR2 is SQIVND (reference sequence).

This clonotype was detected a few times. CDR3 sequence reads: CASSAGTGGNTEAFF. The DNA of the CDR3 is TGTGCCAGCAGCGCCGGCACAGGGGGCAACACTGAAGCTTTCTTT. This rearrangement joins TRBV9 to TRBJ1-1; 9 bases map to TRBD1. CDR1 is SGDLS, CDR2 YYNGEE, per germline. Trimming removed 3 bases from V and 2 bases from J; junction bases left unmatched: 5. The CDR3 loop spans 15 amino acids.

This chain uses TRBV10-3 with TRBJ2-3, with D possibly being TRBD2 (6 bases). Germline CDR1 ENHRY, CDR2 SYGVKD. The CDR3 covers 14 residues. The ends were cut back, 6 bases at V and 0 bases at J, with 10 bases in the middle. The CDR3 sequence: CAISYGTSTDTQYF. DNA of the CDR3: TGTGCCATCAGCTATGGGACTAGCACAGATACGCAGTATTTT.

This clonotype has ten or more counts. The CDR3 nucleotides read TGTGCCAGCAGCCCAACTTGGGGGGACAGTCGCCGAGAGACCCAGTACTTC. It codes for CASSPTWGDSRRETQYF. This sequence joins TRBV7-9 and TRBJ2-5, with D perhaps TRBD1 (7 bases). Trimming took off 5 bases at V and 4 bases at J, with 23 bases between the two ends. Per the germline V gene, CDR1 is SEHNR and CDR2 is FQNEAQ (reference sequence). The CDR3 runs to 17 residues.

There are many counts of this clonotype. This chain connects TRBV12-3 or TRBV12-4 to TRBJ2-7; unclear D gene. The CDR3 has 15 amino acids. V gave up 7 bases and J gave up 5 bases, with 21 bases separating them. CDR3 in amino acids: CASIPDPTRVHEQYF. Here the CDR3 DNA reads TGTGCCAGCATCCCTGATCCGACCCGGGTCCACGAGCAGTACTTC.

In this sample, this clonotype turned up a few times. The genes are TRBV5-1 and TRBJ2-1; 9 nucleotides align to TRBD1. This CDR3 is 14 amino acids long. Germline CDR1 is SGHRS and CDR2 is YFSETQ. The V and J ends lost 6 bases and 5 bases, in that order; junction bases with no gene match: 6. This CDR3 reads CASNPGQGNNEQFF. CDR3 bases: TGCGCCAGCAACCCGGGACAGGGAAACAATGAGCAGTTCTTC.

The chain uses TRBV12-3 or TRBV12-4 and TRBJ2-3, with 10 bases lining up with TRBD2. J lost 3 bases, V lost 1 base, and 4 bases had no gene match. The CDR3 sequence is 16 residues long. The CDR3 region is CASSLGWTSGTDTQYF. CDR3 bases: TGTGCCAGCAGTTTAGGATGGACTAGCGGTACAGATACGCAGTATTTT.

The chain couples TRBV6-2 or TRBV6-3 to TRBJ1-5; 10 bases fit TRBD1. Germline assignment: CDR1 MNHEY and CDR2 SVGEGT. The V and J ends lost 5 bases and 5 bases, in that order; junction bases with no gene match: 6. The CDR3 is made up of 15 amino acids. CDR3 nucleotides: TGTGCCAGCAGTCCCGGGACAGGGGATTATCAGCCCCAGCATTTT. Protein product: CASSPGTGDYQPQHF.

V usage is TRBV11-3 and J usage is TRBJ2-1; TRBD2 matches 10 bases. V shed 1 base and J 0 bases; nucleotides not matched to a gene: 9. Germline V gene lookup returns CDR1 SGHNT and CDR2 YENEEA. The CDR3 consists of 19 residues. The CDR3 reads CASSLGLAGGPSSYNEQFF. In nucleotides, the CDR3 is TGTGCCAGCAGCTTAGGGTTAGCGGGAGGCCCGAGCTCCTACAATGAGCAGTTCTTC.

The V and J genes are TRBV7-8 and TRBJ2-1; 10 bases map to TRBD2. Germline V gene data show CDR1 as SGHVS and CDR2 as FQNEAQ. The V gene end was trimmed by 6 bases and the J gene end by 4 bases; junction bases not matched to a gene: 9. The CDR3 runs 16 residues. CDR3 bases: TGTGCCAGCAGGAATCGAAGCGGGAGGGCTTACAATGAGCAGTTCTTC. Translated: CASRNRSGRAYNEQFF.

This clonotype was seen more than once but under ten times. The CDR3 spells CASSLLTGIYGYTF. Written as DNA, the CDR3 is TGTGCCAGCAGCTTATTGACAGGGATTTATGGCTACACCTTC. V and J are TRBV6-1 and TRBJ1-2, with 7 bases lining up with TRBD1. Germline values: CDR1 MNHNS, CDR2 SASEGT. The V gene end was trimmed by 6 bases and the J gene end by 5 bases; junction bases not matched to a gene: 9. The CDR3 runs to 14 residues.